The 27 T cell receptor beta chains below come from one sample, sequenced in a study of shared clonotypes between healthy human individuals. Profiled with immunoSEQ multiplex PCR; TCRdb holds only in-frame clones, not every one. In the table there are 1.4 million to 1.5 million clones, more than 95% of which are singletons. Sequences were obtained from naive CD4+ T cells sorted from blood. Specified subset: CD45RA+ positively selected. These receptors all come from a man aged 25-45 years in good health.

The rearrangement uses TRBV5-4 and TRBJ2-5; D possibly uses TRBD1 or TRBD2 (5 bases each). Germline assignment: CDR1 SGHNT and CDR2 YYREEE (reference sequence). This CDR3 comprises 12 residues. Trimming removed 4 bases from V and 4 bases from J, with 8 bases in between. CDR3 loop: CASSRDGETQYF. The CDR3 nucleotides are TGTGCCAGCAGCCGGGACGGAGAGACCCAGTACTTC.

The rearrangement uses TRBV27 and TRBJ1-2; maybe TRBD1 (5 bases). Trimming took off 6 bases at V and 4 bases at J, with 12 bases between the two ends. The CDR3 extends over 13 amino acids. The germline V gene has CDR1 MNHEY and CDR2 SMNVEV (reference sequence). CDR3 amino acids: CASRRTNLYGYTF. The CDR3 DNA reads as TGTGCCAGCAGAAGGACAAATCTCTATGGCTACACCTTC.

The V call is TRBV19, the J call TRBJ1-2; D possibly corresponds to TRBD1 (5 bases). This CDR3 has 15 amino acids. Germline V lookup: CDR1 LNHDA, CDR2 SQIVND (reference sequence). The V gene lost 7 bases and the J gene lost 4 bases, with 19 bases spanning the gap. The CDR3 here is CASTLDSTVPYGYTF. CDR3 DNA: TGTGCCAGTACTCTCGATTCGACAGTGCCCTATGGCTACACCTTC. The complete variable domain, with remaining parts taken from reference TRBV19 and TRBJ1-2, reads DGGITQSPKYLFRKEGQNVTLSCEQNLNHDAMYWYRQDPGQGLRLIYYSQIVNDFQKGDIAEGYSVSREKKESFPLTVTSAQKNPTAFYLCASTLDSTVPYGYTFGSGTRLTVV.

The chain is built from TRBV29-1 and TRBJ1-4; a possible D gene is TRBD1 (5 bases). The CDR3 totals 13 residues. The germline CDR1 and CDR2 sequences are SQVTM and ANQGSEA. V shed 5 bases and J shed 10 bases, with 17 bases lying between them. The CDR3 DNA follows: TGCAGCGTTCTCGATCAGGGAAAGGGAAAACTGTTTTTT. As protein: CSVLDQGKGKLFF.

The J gene is TRBJ2-1, the V gene TRBV6-4; TRBD2 agrees at 9 bases. The CDR3 loop spans 18 amino acids. V shed 5 bases and J 7 bases; nucleotides not matched to a gene: 18. Germline V CDR1 and CDR2: MRHNA, SNTAGT. The CDR3 loop reads CASSPEGRLAGLGNEQFF. DNA for the CDR3: TGTGCCAGCAGTCCAGAAGGTCGGCTAGCGGGACTAGGGAATGAGCAGTTCTTC.

This chain connects TRBV18 to TRBJ1-2, with a possible D match to TRBD1 (6 bases). The CDR3 spans 14 residues. CDR1 KGHSH and CDR2 LQKENI come from the germline V gene. V dropped 1 base and J dropped 6 bases, with 12 bases sitting between them. CDR3: CASSPQHRADGYTF. In DNA form, the CDR3 reads TGTGCCAGCTCACCACAGCACAGGGCGGATGGCTACACCTTC.

This clone was counted a single time. Germline is not matched at one junction end, which may reflect a read error. The V and J genes are TRBV7-2 and TRBJ1-4; D might be TRBD1 (5 bases). This CDR3 spans 14 amino acids. In germline, CDR1 is SGHTA, CDR2 FQGNSA. CDR3 residues: CASSLGDSGLDPHF. CDR3 sequence (DNA): TGTGCCAGCAGCTTAGGGGACTCGGGGCTAGACCCGCATTTT.

The chain recombines TRBV29-1 with TRBJ2-5; D may be TRBD2 (5 bases). Germline CDR1 reads SQVTM; CDR2 reads ANQGSEA. CDR3 length: 18 amino acids. Trimming pared 3 bases from V and 2 bases from J, leaving 25 bases between. The CDR3 DNA reads as TGCAGCGTTGAGGGAGTCGTGTCACTATCGTATCTACAAGAGACCCAGTACTTC. The encoded protein is CSVEGVVSLSYLQETQYF. Using reference TRBV29-1 and TRBJ2-5 for the parts outside the CDR3, the full variable domain is SAVISQKPSRDICQRGTSLTIQCQVDSQVTMMFWYRQQPGQSLTLIATANQGSEATYESGFVIDKFPISRPNLTFSTLTVSNMSPEDSSIYLCSVEGVVSLSYLQETQYFGPGTRLLVL.

CDR3 sequence (DNA): TGTGCCAGCTGCTGGGCTCGCGGGAGCTACGAGCAGTACTTC. It codes for CASCWARGSYEQYF. The genes are TRBV9 and TRBJ2-7; TRBD2 matches at 7 bases. CDR1 is SGDLS, CDR2 YYNGEE, per germline. The CDR3 consists of 14 residues. Unmatched junction bases numbered 10, after V lost 7 bases and J lost 3 bases.

J is TRBJ1-2 and V is TRBV28, with 8 nucleotides matching TRBD1. The CDR3 consists of 15 residues. V dropped 6 bases and J dropped 6; count of bases not matched to a gene: 12. Germline V gene sequence: CDR1 MDHEN, CDR2 SYDVKM. CDR3 in amino acids: CASSAPLGQGDGYTF. Here the CDR3 DNA reads TGTGCCAGCAGCGCCCCCCTTGGACAGGGTGATGGCTACACCTTC.

This clone is a singleton in its sample. The chain joins TRBV2 to TRBJ2-6; the D is unclear. Trimming cost V 6 bases and J 0 bases, with 6 bases left between them. There are 14 residues in the CDR3. CDR1 and CDR2 from the germline V gene are SNHLY and FYNNEI. CDR3 DNA sequence: TGTGCCAGCAGCCAGACCTCTGGGGCCAACGTCCTGACTTTC. It specifies CASSQTSGANVLTF.

The chain employs TRBV2 and TRBJ2-1, with a weak D call TRBD2 (6 bases). Germline CDR1 and CDR2: SNHLY and FYNNEI. The CDR3 runs 13 residues. The V end was cut by 7 bases, the J end by 9 bases, with 16 bases between. The DNA of the CDR3 is TGTGCCAGCAAGAGACTAGATATAGGTGAGCAGTTCTTC. Its protein is CASKRLDIGEQFF.

The chain uses TRBV7-6 and TRBJ2-5, with 11 bases identical to TRBD2. This CDR3 region has 18 residues. V lost 1 base to trimming and J lost 4 bases; unmatched junction nucleotides: 11. The germline gives CDR1 SGHVS, CDR2 FNYEAQ. The CDR3 region is CASSLEGTLAGVGETQYF. The CDR3 DNA reads as TGTGCCAGCAGCTTAGAGGGGACACTAGCGGGAGTAGGAGAGACCCAGTACTTC.

This clone was picked up one time. This chain links TRBV11-2 with TRBJ2-2; no definite D call. Trimming removed 5 bases from V and 3 bases from J, with 16 bases in between. CDR3 length: 16 amino acids. Germline CDR1 is SGHAT and CDR2 is FQNNGV. The CDR3 region has the DNA TGTGCCAGCAGCCTCCGAGACCTTAAACACACCGGGGAGCTGTTTTTT. Encoded protein: CASSLRDLKHTGELFF. The entire variable domain, with the rest obtained from reference TRBV11-2 and TRBJ2-2, is as follows: EAGVAQSPRYKIIEKRQSVAFWCNPISGHATLYWYQQILGQGPKLLIQFQNNGVVDDSQLPKDRFSAERLKGVDSTLKIQPAKLEDSAVYLCASSLRDLKHTGELFFGEGSRLTVL.

The chain recombines TRBV28 with TRBJ2-3; D gene unclear. The germline CDR1 and CDR2 sequences are MDHEN and SYDVKM. V was clipped by 6 bases and J by 2 bases, with 12 bases between them. CDR3 length: 14 amino acids. The CDR3 protein is CASSSPGPTDTQYF. The CDR3 nucleotides are TGTGCCAGCAGCAGCCCCGGTCCCACAGATACGCAGTATTTT.

The rearrangement links TRBV5-6 to TRBJ1-5; no definite D call. The CDR3 is 16 residues long. Germline assignment: CDR1 SGHDT and CDR2 YYEEEE. Trimming shortened V by 0 bases and J by 0 bases, and 10 bases separated the two germline ends. CDR3 sequence (DNA): TGTGCCAGCAGCTTGGTTACGGATAATAGCAATCAGCCCCAGCATTTT. Encoded protein: CASSLVTDNSNQPQHF.

The chain links TRBV6-1 to TRBJ2-7; 9 positions agree with TRBD2. Germline values: CDR1 MNHNS, CDR2 SASEGT. V trimming: 1 base; J trimming: 6 bases; junction bases outside the gene matches: 7. The CDR3 loop spans 15 amino acids. CDR3 sequence (DNA): TGTGCCAGCAGTGAAGGAGCGGGAGGCCTTGGCGAGCAGTACTTC. This translates into CASSEGAGGLGEQYF.

The J gene is TRBJ1-2, the V gene TRBV4-3; TRBD1 matches at 8 bases. The CDR3 spans 14 residues. Germline V gene lookup returns CDR1 LGHNA and CDR2 YSLEER. V was clipped by 5 bases and J by 4 bases; unmatched bases: 6. The CDR3 here is CASSLHRGTYGYTF. The CDR3 nucleotides are TGCGCCAGCAGCTTACACAGGGGGACCTATGGCTACACCTTC.

The chain joins TRBV7-2 to TRBJ2-1, with D perhaps TRBD1 (5 bases). The CDR3 loop spans 13 amino acids. Trimming took 5 bases from V and 3 from J, leaving 8 bases between them. Germline V gene lookup returns CDR1 SGHTA and CDR2 FQGNSA. CDR3 loop: CASSHRGYNEQFF. The CDR3 DNA reads TGTGCCAGCAGCCATAGGGGCTACAATGAGCAGTTCTTC. The entire variable domain, with the rest obtained from reference TRBV7-2 and TRBJ2-1, is as follows: GAGVSQSPSNKVTEKGKDVELRCDPISGHTALYWYRQSLGQGLEFLIYFQGNSAPDKSGLPSDRFSAERTGGSVSTLTIQRTQQEDSAVYLCASSHRGYNEQFFGPGTRLTVL.

This clone was counted a single time. The rearrangement joins TRBV11-2 to TRBJ2-1; 8 bases match TRBD2. V was clipped by 5 bases and J by 3 bases; unmatched bases: 9. The CDR3 consists of 16 residues. The germline gives CDR1 SGHAT, CDR2 FQNNGV. The CDR3 spells CASSRSDTSGYNEQFF. CDR3 nucleotide sequence: TGTGCCAGCAGCCGAAGCGACACTAGCGGCTACAATGAGCAGTTCTTC. Together with reference TRBV11-2 and TRBJ2-1, the CDR3 gives the full variable domain: EAGVAQSPRYKIIEKRQSVAFWCNPISGHATLYWYQQILGQGPKLLIQFQNNGVVDDSQLPKDRFSAERLKGVDSTLKIQPAKLEDSAVYLCASSRSDTSGYNEQFFGPGTRLTVL.

The chain joins TRBV6-6 to TRBJ1-5; no definite D call. Trimming left V 8 bases short and J 4 bases short, with 12 bases between. The germline gives CDR1 MNHNY, CDR2 SVGAGI (reference sequence). CDR3 size: 13 residues. Here the CDR3 reads CASGLAENQPQHF. For the CDR3, the DNA is TGTGCCAGCGGCTTGGCAGAAAATCAGCCCCAGCATTTT.

The chain has TRBV7-2 and TRBJ2-1; a weak D match, TRBD2 (6 bases). Deletions cut 1 base from V and 0 bases from J, with 10 bases between. The CDR3 has 16 residues. Per the germline V gene, CDR1 is SGHTA and CDR2 is FQGNSA. In nucleotides, the CDR3 is TGTGCCAGCAGCTTAGAATCAGCGGGCTCCTACAATGAGCAGTTCTTC. It translates to CASSLESAGSYNEQFF.

V and J are TRBV7-7 and TRBJ2-2; D tentatively fits TRBD1 or TRBD2 (6 bases each). Between the trimmed V and J ends, which lost 0 bases and 6 bases, there was a span of 14 bases. The germline V gene has CDR1 SSHAT and CDR2 FNYEAQ (reference sequence). This CDR3 comprises 16 residues. CDR3 DNA: TGTGCCAGCAGCTTAGCGAAGCTGGAGGGGGCCGGGGAGCTGTTTTTT. It translates to CASSLAKLEGAGELFF. The full variable domain, rest sourced from reference TRBV7-7 and TRBJ2-2, is GAGVSQSPRYKVTKRGQDVTLRCDPISSHATLYWYQQALGQGPEFLTYFNYEAQPDKSGLPSDRFSAERPEGSISTLTIQRTEQRDSAMYRCASSLAKLEGAGELFFGEGSRLTVL.

This clone appeared once. The CDR3 here is CASISGQGTSEQYF. The CDR3 nucleotides are TGTGCCAGCATTTCGGGACAGGGCACTAGCGAGCAGTACTTC. The chain recombines TRBV28 with TRBJ2-7, with TRBD1 identical over 9 bases. Germline V gene lookup returns CDR1 MDHEN and CDR2 SYDVKM. The CDR3 is 14 amino acids. V lost 7 bases to trimming and J lost 6 bases; unmatched junction nucleotides: 10.

The gene calls are TRBV7-6 and TRBJ1-1; 9 nucleotides align to TRBD1. Germline assignment: CDR1 SGHVS and CDR2 FNYEAQ. V lost 1 base and J lost 7; bases outside the gene matches: 10. The CDR3 sequence is 16 residues long. The CDR3 DNA follows: TGTGCCAGCAGCTTAGGATCACAGGGGGCCGGGGGTGAAGCTTTCTTT. Its protein is CASSLGSQGAGGEAFF.

The chain uses TRBV10-1 and TRBJ2-7; no clear D gene. Germline values: CDR1 WNHNN, CDR2 SYGVQD (reference sequence). The CDR3 contains 13 residues. The V end lost 6 bases, the J end lost 7 bases, and 16 bases lay between the germline ends. The CDR3 nucleotides read TGCGCCAGCAGCGTTCCGGCCATCGGGGAGCAGTACTTC. Protein: CASSVPAIGEQYF.

The V call is TRBV11-2, the J call TRBJ2-7; D is tentatively TRBD1 or TRBD2 (6 bases each). The V end lost 5 bases, the J end lost 6 bases, and 20 bases lay between the germline ends. The germline gives CDR1 SGHAT, CDR2 FQNNGV. The CDR3 has 15 amino acids. CDR3 coding DNA: TGTGCCAGCAGCACCCTGATTCGGGGGCCCTTCGAGCAGTACTTC. It translates to CASSTLIRGPFEQYF.